The next 9 T cell receptor beta chains were all read from a single sample in a study of follicular helper T cells after annual influenza vaccination. Indicated time point: 2015-2016 season, 7 days after influenza vaccination. The repertoire was sequenced with immunoSEQ multiplex PCR; TCRdb's copy has only in-frame clones and lacks some. The sample lists some 5,000 clones, roughly 80% occurring once. The input for sequencing was CXCR5+ CD38- circulating T follicular helper cells from blood, taken 7 days after influenza vaccination. Noted subset: circulating Tfh, non-naive CD4+CXCR5+PD-1+ (ICOS+CD38+ or ICOS-CD38-). All receptors derive from an adult who received the influenza vaccine.

This chain connects TRBV11-2 to TRBJ1-2, with D uncertain. Germline V CDR1 and CDR2: SGHAT, FQNNGV. Trimming stripped 5 bases from V and 4 bases from J, with 8 bases between. The CDR3 extends over 12 amino acids. For the CDR3, the DNA is TGTGCCAGCAGCCGGGAGTTCTATGGCTACACCTTC. This translates into CASSREFYGYTF.

V gene TRBV15 combines with J gene TRBJ1-1, with D unclear. V lost 0 bases to trimming and J lost 6 bases, with 14 bases between them. The germline V gene encodes CDR1 LNHNV and CDR2 YYDKDF (reference sequence). The CDR3 covers 15 residues. In DNA, the CDR3 is TGTGCCACCAGCAGAGAGGGCCGACCTGGTGCTGAAGCTTTCTTT. Translated: CATSREGRPGAEAFF.

This chain's CDR3 is CASSPNRDTDTQYF. CDR3 nucleotides: TGTGCCAGCTCACCCAACAGAGACACAGATACGCAGTATTTT. This chain connects TRBV18 to TRBJ2-3; D is unclear. CDR3 length: 14 amino acids. Trimming cost V 3 bases and J 2 bases, with 9 bases left between them. Germline V gives CDR1 KGHSH, CDR2 LQKENI.

The chain is built from TRBV6-6 and TRBJ1-1, with 7 bases that match TRBD1. J lost 7 bases, V lost 6 bases, and 2 bases had no gene match. CDR1 and CDR2 from the germline V gene are MNHNY and SVGAGI (reference sequence). The CDR3 is made up of 11 amino acids. Here the CDR3 reads CASSHRGEAFF. Written as DNA, the CDR3 is TGTGCCAGCAGCCACAGGGGTGAAGCTTTCTTT.

The genes are TRBV10-3 and TRBJ2-7, with D possibly matching TRBD1 (5 bases). Germline CDR1 is ENHRY and CDR2 is SYGVKD. Trimming cost V 0 bases and J 12 bases, with 18 bases left between them. The CDR3 has 14 amino acids. The CDR3 loop is CAISESELQVLLYF. CDR3 coding DNA: TGTGCCATCAGTGAGTCGGAGCTACAGGTTCTCCTGTACTTC.

The chain is built from TRBV2 and TRBJ1-4; maybe TRBD1 (5 bases). The germline V and J ends were trimmed by 6 bases and 7 bases, with 12 bases remaining between them. The CDR3 length is 13 residues. Germline CDR1 reads SNHLY; CDR2 reads FYNNEI. In nucleotides, the CDR3 is TGTGCCAGCAGCCAGGGTGAAGGTGAAAAACTGTTTTTT. This encodes CASSQGEGEKLFF.

The J gene is TRBJ1-6, the V gene TRBV6-1; weak D call: TRBD1 (6 bases). With 3 bases removed from V and 9 bases from J, the gap between germline ends came to 21 bases. The CDR3 is 17 amino acids. CDR1 MNHNS and CDR2 SASEGT come from the germline V gene. CDR3 sequence: CASSETPPGTTSSPLHF. The CDR3 DNA reads as TGTGCCAGCAGTGAGACGCCCCCCGGGACAACTAGTTCACCCCTCCACTTT.

This rearrangement joins TRBV7-6 to TRBJ2-7, with D perhaps matching TRBD1 (5 bases). Germline V lookup: CDR1 SGHVS, CDR2 FNYEAQ. Trimming left V 5 bases short and J 0 bases short, with 11 bases between. The CDR3 has 14 residues. CDR3 sequence (DNA): TGTGCCAGCAGCAAAGGGGCGGACTCCTACGAGCAGTACTTC. It yields the protein CASSKGADSYEQYF.

The chain links TRBV28 to TRBJ2-7; 9 nucleotides match TRBD1. Germline CDR1 reads MDHEN; CDR2 reads SYDVKM. The CDR3 is 14 amino acids. The V and J ends lost 11 bases and 4 bases, in that order; junction bases with no gene match: 12. The CDR3 DNA reads as TGTGCCGGATCCTCACAGGGGGCAAGTTACGAGCAGTACTTC. This gives the protein CAGSSQGASYEQYF.